The 7 T cell receptor beta chains below all came from one sample that was sequenced in a study of response to subunit inactivated influenza vaccine. Each CDR3 protein gets one entry after TCRdb re-called the RT-PCR reads with MiXCR. The repertoire has around 250,000 distinct CDR3 sequences, less than 15% of them found once; the top ten carry 7.8%. This specimen consisted of non-naive T cells sorted from PBMCs, obtained approximately 15 days before vaccination. These receptors were obtained from a man between 50 and 59 years old who received an inactivated influenza vaccine.

This clonotype has a count of ten or more. The chain is built from TRBV24-1 and TRBJ2-3; 7 bases line up with TRBD2. Trimming removed 0 bases from V and 0 bases from J; junction bases left unmatched: 5. Germline V gene sequence: CDR1 KGHDR, CDR2 SFDVKD. The CDR3 length is 17 residues. CDR3 protein: CATSDLPQRGSTDTQYF. The CDR3 bases are TGTGCCACCAGTGATTTGCCCCAGCGGGGAAGCACAGATACGCAGTATTTT.

A few counts support this clonotype. J is TRBJ1-5 and V is TRBV30, with D possibly matching TRBD1 (5 bases). The CDR3 has 15 amino acids. Per germline, CDR1 GTSNPN and CDR2 SVGIG (reference sequence). Deletions cut 3 bases from V and 8 bases from J, with 20 bases between. The CDR3: CAWSPNSGGKEPQHF. For the CDR3, the DNA is TGTGCCTGGAGCCCTAACTCGGGGGGGAAGGAGCCCCAGCATTTT.

The V gene is TRBV7-2, the J gene TRBJ2-1, with no clear D. CDR1 SGHTA and CDR2 FQGNSA come from the germline V gene. V gave up 5 bases and J gave up 9 bases, with 17 bases separating them. This CDR3 has 14 amino acids. Written as DNA, the CDR3 is TGTGCCAGCAGCGCGAGGACCAAGGATGGTGAGCAGTTCTTC. It specifies CASSARTKDGEQFF.

This clonotype appeared a few times. V and J are TRBV5-1 and TRBJ2-2, with D possibly TRBD1 on 6 matching bases. V dropped 4 bases and J dropped 4 bases, with 14 bases sitting between them. Germline lookup yields CDR1 SGHRS and CDR2 YFSETQ. This CDR3 region has 15 residues. CDR3 sequence (DNA): TGCGCCAGCAGCCAGGACAGAAGAAGCACCGGGGAGCTGTTTTTT. As protein: CASSQDRRSTGELFF. Drawing the rest from reference TRBV5-1 and TRBJ2-2, the complete variable domain is KAGVTQTPRYLIKTRGQQVTLSCSPISGHRSVSWYQQTPGQGLQFLFEYFSETQRNKGNFPGRFSGRQFSNSRSEMNVSTLELGDSALYLCASSQDRRSTGELFFGEGSRLTVL.

The rearrangement joins TRBV5-6 to TRBJ2-5; 8 nucleotides match TRBD1. V trimming: 0 bases; J trimming: 4 bases; junction bases outside the gene matches: 11. Germline assignment: CDR1 SGHDT and CDR2 YYEEEE. There are 17 residues in the CDR3. As DNA, the CDR3 is TGTGCCAGCAGCTTGGCTTACGCAGGGGGCCAACTAGAGACCCAGTACTTC. Protein sequence: CASSLAYAGGQLETQYF.

This clonotype was counted only a few times. The chain carries TRBV7-2 and TRBJ2-7; no reliable D call. V dropped 4 bases and J dropped 6 bases, with 7 bases sitting between them. The CDR3 contains 11 residues. The germline CDR1 and CDR2 sequences are SGHTA and FQGNSA. The CDR3 sequence is CASSYLGEQYF. CDR3 coding DNA: TGTGCCAGCAGCTATCTGGGCGAGCAGTACTTC.

The chain employs TRBV10-3 and TRBJ1-1; TRBD1 matches at 7 bases. V was clipped by 8 bases and J by 4 bases; unmatched bases: 10. Germline values: CDR1 ENHRY, CDR2 SYGVKD. The CDR3 runs 14 residues. The DNA of the CDR3 is TGTGCCATCCAGGGGAACAGGGGAGGCACTGAAGCTTTCTTT. Translated: CAIQGNRGGTEAFF.